These 7 T cell receptor beta chains originate from one sample sequenced in a study of post-analysis software for immune sequencing data. Study-wide findings and caveats: TRBV segments more frequent in patients than in controls numbered five and included TRBV5-6, TRBV5-1 and TRBV20-1.

cDNA libraries of TCR beta carried unique molecular identifiers. TCRdb re-analysed the PCR reads in MiXCR, keeping a single row per CDR3 protein. The sample carries hundreds of thousands of distinct CDR3 sequences, about 27% recorded once. No antigen has been assigned to these receptors. The sample was blood. The receptors come from a girl aged 10-17 years with multiple sclerosis.

This chain connects TRBV7-2 to TRBJ2-3; D is unclear. The germline CDR1 and CDR2 sequences are SGHTA and FQGNSA. This CDR3 has 14 residues. Trimming left V 9 bases short and J 2 bases short, with 15 bases between. In DNA form, the CDR3 reads TGTGCCAGTAGGGTGGCGAGCGTCACAGATACGCAGTATTTT. Translated: CASRVASVTDTQYF.

This clonotype was detected a few times. The V gene is TRBV4-3, the J gene TRBJ2-5, with TRBD2 as a possible D gene (7 bases). V lost 4 bases and J 5 bases, leaving 17 bases between the germline ends. The CDR3 covers 15 residues. Germline V gene sequence: CDR1 LGHNA, CDR2 YSLEER. CDR3 DNA sequence: TGCGCCAGCAGCCTAGCGGGCGGGGGCTGGGAGACCCAGTACTTC. Translating gives CASSLAGGGWETQYF.

J is TRBJ2-7 and V is TRBV4-3, with D possibly matching TRBD1 (5 bases). CDR1 LGHNA and CDR2 YSLEER come from the germline V gene. The V end lost 1 base, the J end lost 3 bases, and 16 bases lay between the germline ends. The CDR3 sequence is 16 residues long. The CDR3: CASSQARRRDVYEQYF. The CDR3 DNA sequence: TGCGCCAGCAGCCAAGCCCGGCGCAGGGATGTCTACGAGCAGTACTTC.

This rearrangement joins TRBV5-6 to TRBJ2-7; 7 bases are a match to TRBD1. The trim removed 4 bases at V and 2 bases at J, leaving 9 bases unmatched. The CDR3 is made up of 15 amino acids. Germline V CDR1 and CDR2: SGHDT, YYEEEE. The CDR3 nucleotides are TGTGCCAGCAGCACAACCGGGACAGCGACCTACGAGCAGTACTTC. It specifies CASSTTGTATYEQYF.

V is TRBV10-2 and J is TRBJ2-1; D tentatively reads TRBD1 or TRBD2 (9 bases each). The CDR3 sequence is 16 residues long. The germline V gene encodes CDR1 WSHSY and CDR2 SAAADI. V was shortened by 5 bases and J by 8 bases, with 22 bases between the two germline ends. Here the CDR3 DNA reads TGCGCCAGCAGTCCGACAGGGGGACTAGCTTCCCATGAGCAGTTCTTC. This gives the protein CASSPTGGLASHEQFF.

This clonotype was counted only a few times. The chain combines TRBV7-2 with TRBJ2-1; 13 nucleotides line up with TRBD2. This CDR3 has 17 residues. In germline, CDR1 is SGHTA, CDR2 FQGNSA. The trim removed 9 bases at V and 0 bases at J, leaving 8 bases unmatched. The CDR3 protein is CARTRRTSGGSYNEQFF. CDR3 DNA: TGTGCCAGAACCCGTAGGACTAGCGGGGGCTCCTACAATGAGCAGTTCTTC.

This clonotype was picked up a small number of times. The chain joins TRBV25-1 to TRBJ2-3; D perhaps matches TRBD2 (6 bases). CDR1 and CDR2 from the germline V gene are MGHDK and SYGVNS. V lost 3 bases, J lost 4 bases, and 8 bases lay in between. This CDR3 has 13 amino acids. In DNA, the CDR3 is TGTGCCAGCAGTGAGGGAGGCCCAGATACGCAGTATTTT. Protein product: CASSEGGPDTQYF.